These 24 T cell receptor beta chains came from one sample sequenced in a study of memory CD8 T cells in hepatitis C reinfection (TCRdb year 2017). Receptor libraries were prepared by the immunoSEQ multiplex PCR assay. In its TCRdb copy, this immuneACCESS table keeps in-frame sequences only and misses some clones. Where compared with another copy, unresolved V genes explain less than half of these, and the others have no known cause. This sample comprises about 50,000 clones, around nine tenths of them detected only once. Roughly 1% of the sample is held by the ten biggest clonotypes. Interpreted using the paper, the time point label stands for: pre-reinfection, 55 to 20 weeks before reinfection detection. The sorted cells were sequenced directly ex vivo, without any in vitro expansion ahead of TCR sequencing. Sequenced input: naive CD8+ T cells sorted from blood. The sample's cell subset or site label, decoded: total naive CD8+CD45RO- T cells. These receptors were collected from a man aged 18-30 years with hepatitis C virus infection.

This chain connects TRBV14 to TRBJ2-5; D is ambiguous. Deletions cut 6 bases from V and 4 bases from J, with 12 bases between. Germline CDR1 and CDR2: SGHDN and FVKESK. The CDR3 contains 13 residues. CDR3 amino acids: CASSYFSGETQYF. In nucleotides, the CDR3 is TGTGCCAGCAGTTATTTTTCCGGAGAGACCCAGTACTTC.

The rearrangement uses TRBV5-4 and TRBJ1-1; 7 bases agree with TRBD1. The CDR3 has 15 amino acids. Germline V gives CDR1 SGHNT, CDR2 YYREEE (reference sequence). V dropped 4 bases and J dropped 2; count of bases not matched to a gene: 8. CDR3 amino acids: CASSPRDSANTEAFF. The CDR3 region has the DNA TGTGCCAGCAGCCCCCGGGACAGCGCTAACACTGAAGCTTTCTTT. Full variable domain (remainder filled in from reference TRBV5-4 and TRBJ1-1): ETGVTQSPTHLIKTRGQQVTLRCSSQSGHNTVSWYQQALGQGPQFIFQYYREEENGRGNFPPRFSGLQFPNYSSELNVNALELDDSALYLCASSPRDSANTEAFFGQGTRLTVV.

The chain couples TRBV9 to TRBJ2-1; TRBD2 might be the D (6 bases). The V gene lost 0 bases and the J gene lost 6 bases, with 13 bases spanning the gap. The CDR3 totals 15 residues. CDR1 and CDR2 from the germline V gene are SGDLS and YYNGEE. CDR3 DNA: TGTGCCAGCAGCGTAGACGGGTTGGGGGGCAATGAGCAGTTCTTC. It specifies CASSVDGLGGNEQFF.

The rearrangement uses TRBV15 and TRBJ2-2, with TRBD1 as a possible D gene (6 bases). The length of the CDR3 is 18 residues. Trimming left V 3 bases short and J 1 base short, with 18 bases between. CDR1 is LNHNV, CDR2 YYDKDF, per germline (reference sequence). The DNA for the CDR3 is TGTGCCACCAGCAGGTTGGCTGGGGGCGCATGGAACACCGGGGAGCTGTTTTTT. The encoded protein is CATSRLAGGAWNTGELFF.

The CDR3 coding sequence is TGTGCCAGCTCGACGACTGGTAGCGGGGGGGCAGATACGCAGTATTTT. It codes for CASSTTGSGGADTQYF. This chain joins TRBV2 and TRBJ2-3; 11 bases are shared with TRBD2. Per germline, CDR1 SNHLY and CDR2 FYNNEI. The CDR3 is made up of 16 amino acids. The junction had 11 bases not matched to a gene; V was cut back by 8 bases and J by 4 bases.

This chain links TRBV2 with TRBJ1-2; 8 positions agree with TRBD1. The V segment lost 6 bases and the J segment 3 bases; nucleotides outside the gene matches: 12. The CDR3 is made up of 16 amino acids. Germline V gives CDR1 SNHLY, CDR2 FYNNEI. The CDR3 nucleotides are TGTGCCAGCAGGGAGAGTGAGGACAGGGAGGACTATGGCTACACCTTC. Translated: CASRESEDREDYGYTF.

CDR3 residues: CASSRGLAYEQYF. The CDR3 nucleotides are TGTGCCAGCAGCCGGGGACTAGCGTACGAGCAGTACTTC. This chain links TRBV27 with TRBJ2-7; TRBD2 aligns across 10 bases. CDR1 is MNHEY and CDR2 is SMNVEV in the germline V gene (reference sequence). CDR3 length: 13 amino acids. V was clipped by 6 bases and J by 4 bases; unmatched bases: 3.

The chain recombines TRBV30 with TRBJ2-7, with 10 bases identical to TRBD1. The CDR3 sequence is 15 residues long. Per germline, CDR1 GTSNPN and CDR2 SVGIG (reference sequence). Germline trimming cut 1 base from V and 4 bases from J; bases unmatched to any gene: 7. Here the CDR3 reads CAWSAPGQGNYEQYV. DNA of the CDR3: TGTGCCTGGAGTGCACCGGGACAGGGGAATTACGAGCAGTACGTC.

The V gene is TRBV6-1, the J gene TRBJ2-2; 8 bases match TRBD2. The CDR3 totals 17 residues. The V segment lost 2 bases and the J segment 2 bases; nucleotides outside the gene matches: 7. Germline V lookup: CDR1 MNHNS, CDR2 SASEGT. The CDR3, as DNA: TGTGCCAGCAGTGAATATCGTCTAGCGGGTAACACCGGGGAGCTGTTTTTT. Translation gives CASSEYRLAGNTGELFF.

The rearrangement joins TRBV6-1 to TRBJ2-7; D is undetermined. The V end was cut by 1 base, the J end by 0 bases, with 7 bases between. CDR1 and CDR2 (germline): MNHNS, SASEGT. This CDR3 is 14 amino acids long. The chain's CDR3 is CASSEVRSSYEQYV. As DNA, the CDR3 is TGTGCCAGCAGTGAAGTACGGAGCTCCTACGAGCAGTACGTC.

This clone was recorded once. The chain joins TRBV28 to TRBJ1-1, with D hard to call. This CDR3 is built from 15 residues. The germline gives CDR1 MDHEN, CDR2 SYDVKM. V dropped 1 base and J dropped 0 bases, with 9 bases sitting between them. The CDR3 nucleotides read TGTGCCAGCAGTTTATCCGCGTTTCTGAACACTGAAGCTTTCTTT. Translated, it gives CASSLSAFLNTEAFF.

This chain joins TRBV10-2 and TRBJ2-5, with TRBD2 as a possible D gene (7 bases). In germline, CDR1 is WSHSY, CDR2 SAAADI. V gave up 2 bases and J gave up 2 bases, with 12 bases separating them. The CDR3 has 15 amino acids. The CDR3 loop reads CASSERGGQQETQYF. The CDR3 bases are TGCGCCAGCAGTGAGCGCGGGGGCCAACAAGAGACCCAGTACTTC.

The chain has TRBV5-1 and TRBJ1-1; 9 nucleotides align to TRBD1. The CDR3 spans 14 residues. Germline V lookup: CDR1 SGHRS, CDR2 YFSETQ. V lost 3 bases to trimming and J lost 5 bases; unmatched junction nucleotides: 5. The CDR3 reads CASSYGTGWTEAFF. The DNA of the CDR3 is TGCGCCAGCAGCTACGGGACAGGGTGGACTGAAGCTTTCTTT.

This clone appeared a single time. The chain uses TRBV7-9 and TRBJ2-3; D is perhaps TRBD2 (5 bases). Trimming removed 2 bases from V and 1 base from J, with 16 bases in between. This CDR3 contains 17 residues. CDR1 is SEHNR and CDR2 is FQNEAQ in the germline V gene (reference sequence). CDR3 in DNA: TGTGCCAGCAGCTTAACTTGGTCCCAGGAGGGCACAGATACGCAGTATTTT. This translates into CASSLTWSQEGTDTQYF.

The CDR3 DNA sequence: TGTGCCAGTAGTATTGGTGACCCCTGGGGGGACACTGAAGCTTTCTTT. Its translation: CASSIGDPWGDTEAFF. The chain is built from TRBV19 and TRBJ1-1, with D possibly matching TRBD1 (5 bases). The V gene's germline CDR1 is LNHDA and CDR2 SQIVND (reference sequence). The CDR3 is 16 residues long. Trimming left V 3 bases short and J 3 bases short, with 17 bases between.

The chain joins TRBV29-1 to TRBJ2-1; 7 nucleotides match TRBD1. The ends lost 1 base at V and 6 bases at J; junction bases unmatched: 6. This CDR3 region has 14 residues. Germline V lookup: CDR1 SQVTM, CDR2 ANQGSEA. CDR3 region: CSVEAGTACNEQFF. CDR3 nucleotides: TGCAGCGTTGAAGCGGGGACAGCCTGCAATGAGCAGTTCTTC.

The genes are TRBV7-9 and TRBJ2-3; D not certain. Germline CDR1 SEHNR, CDR2 FQNEAQ (reference sequence). The V and J ends lost 1 base and 6 bases respectively, with 8 bases between them. The CDR3 loop spans 13 amino acids. The chain's CDR3 is CASSLGVGDTQYF. For the CDR3, the DNA is TGTGCCAGCAGCTTAGGAGTCGGGGATACGCAGTATTTT. Together with reference TRBV7-9 and TRBJ2-3, the CDR3 gives the full variable domain: DTGVSQNPRHKITKRGQNVTFRCDPISEHNRLYWYRQTLGQGPEFLTYFQNEAQLEKSRLLSDRFSAERPKGSFSTLEIQRTEQGDSAMYLCASSLGVGDTQYFGPGTRLTVL.

This clone was seen more than once but under ten times. The rearrangement uses TRBV5-4 and TRBJ1-1, with D possibly TRBD1 on 5 matching bases. In germline, CDR1 is SGHNT, CDR2 YYREEE (reference sequence). The CDR3 contains 13 residues. With 4 bases removed from V and 1 base from J, the gap between germline ends came to 8 bases. The CDR3 nucleotides read TGTGCCAGCAGCCGACAGACGAACACTGAAGCTTTCTTT. Translated, it gives CASSRQTNTEAFF.

The genes are TRBV13 and TRBJ2-1, with D possibly TRBD2 on 6 matching bases. The CDR3 has 15 amino acids. In germline, CDR1 is PRHDT, CDR2 FYEKMQ (reference sequence). V shed 0 bases and J shed 8 bases, with 14 bases lying between them. CDR3 in amino acids: CASSLGAGSGDEQFF. The CDR3 nucleotides read TGTGCCAGCAGCTTAGGTGCGGGTTCGGGAGATGAGCAGTTCTTC.

V usage is TRBV7-8 and J usage is TRBJ1-1; D perhaps matches TRBD1 (6 bases). Germline CDR1 reads SGHVS; CDR2 reads FQNEAQ. Trimming took off 2 bases at V and 1 base at J, with 11 bases between the two ends. The CDR3 covers 15 residues. For the CDR3, the DNA is TGTGCCAGCAGCTTACCGCCAGGGGAGAACACTGAAGCTTTCTTT. Translation: CASSLPPGENTEAFF.

This CDR3 reads CASSQDDSGTSRNEQFF. As DNA, the CDR3 is TGCGCCAGCAGCCAAGATGACTCAGGGACTAGCAGAAATGAGCAGTTCTTC. The chain has TRBV4-1 and TRBJ2-1; 9 nucleotides align to TRBD2. The CDR3 runs 17 residues. Trimming removed 0 bases from V and 7 bases from J; junction bases left unmatched: 10. The germline CDR1 and CDR2 sequences are MGHRA and YSYEKL.

The rearrangement uses TRBV11-2 and TRBJ2-1, with 7 bases that match TRBD2. Germline CDR1 reads SGHAT; CDR2 reads FQNNGV. The trim removed 11 bases at V and 2 bases at J, leaving 3 bases unmatched. This CDR3 spans 12 amino acids. The chain's CDR3 is CASGGTYNEQFF. The CDR3 nucleotides read TGTGCCTCGGGAGGTACCTACAATGAGCAGTTCTTC.

The gene calls are TRBV27 and TRBJ1-4, with 8 nucleotides matching TRBD1. CDR1 MNHEY and CDR2 SMNVEV come from the germline V gene (reference sequence). The V and J ends lost 5 bases and 4 bases, in that order; junction bases with no gene match: 3. This CDR3 has 14 residues. CDR3 sequence (DNA): TGTGCCAGCAGTCCCAGGGGGCTTAATGAAAAACTGTTTTTT. Encoded protein: CASSPRGLNEKLFF.

This rearrangement joins TRBV9 to TRBJ2-3; TRBD2 matches at 8 bases. The germline CDR1 and CDR2 sequences are SGDLS and YYNGEE. This CDR3 region has 16 residues. The V gene end was trimmed by 0 bases and the J gene end by 2 bases; junction bases not matched to a gene: 5. CDR3 loop: CASSVDGGGNTDTQYF. DNA for the CDR3: TGTGCCAGCAGCGTAGACGGCGGGGGGAACACAGATACGCAGTATTTT. The full variable domain, completed using reference TRBV9 and TRBJ2-3, is DSGVTQTPKHLITATGQRVTLRCSPRSGDLSVYWYQQSLDQGLQFLIQYYNGEERAKGNILERFSAQQFPDLHSELNLSSLELGDSALYFCASSVDGGGNTDTQYFGPGTRLTVL.